This T cell receptor beta chain was identified in a study of blood T cell repertoires in COVID-19. Overall study: The United States, Italy and Spain supplied acute and convalescent COVID-19 samples. T cells, B-cell-depleted T cells, or PBMCs supplied cDNA or gDNA.

The table came from immunoSEQ multiplex PCR; TCRdb's copy has only in-frame clones and leaves some out. The table records under 200,000 clones, about 85% of them present only once. The sample was peripheral blood. The source is a man in his late teens or twenties with acute or convalescent COVID-19.

The CDR3 loop reads CAWTLSRNTGELFF. DNA of the CDR3: TGTGCCTGGACCCTAAGTAGGAACACCGGGGAGCTGTTTTTT. The chain has TRBV30 and TRBJ2-2; no firm D call. The CDR3 is 14 residues long. Trimming cost V 4 bases and J 1 base, with 10 bases left between them. Germline V gene lookup returns CDR1 GTSNPN and CDR2 SVGIG (reference sequence). Together with reference TRBV30 and TRBJ2-2, the CDR3 gives the full variable domain: SQTIHQWPATLVQPVGSPLSLECTVEGTSNPNLYWYRQAAGRGLQLLFYSVGIGQISSEVPQNLSASRPQDRQFILSSKKLLLSDSGFYLCAWTLSRNTGELFFGEGSRLTVL.